One sample yielded the 13 T cell receptor beta chains listed below, sequenced in a study of cytotoxic CD8 clonotypes in ibrutinib-treated CLL. Measured with immunoSEQ multiplex PCR; TCRdb has only the in-frame clones, and not every one. The sample gives some 93,000 clones, approximately 80% of which show up once; under 35% is in the top ten. Sequences were derived from PBMCs, sampled after 12 months of ibrutinib treatment. The receptors shown here come from a human donor with chronic lymphocytic leukemia.

This clone was picked up one time. This sequence joins TRBV6-1 and TRBJ1-1; D not resolved. This CDR3 has 15 residues. Trimming removed 6 bases at V and 5 bases at J, with 19 bases between. Germline V CDR1 and CDR2: MNHNS, SASEGT. In DNA form, the CDR3 reads TGTGCCAGCAGCCCCGAAGGCGGAGCGACGACTGAAGCTTTCTTT. Its protein product is CASSPEGGATTEAFF.

The chain employs TRBV5-1 and TRBJ1-1, with D tentatively TRBD1 (5 bases). V was clipped by 5 bases and J by 0 bases, with 17 bases between them. The V gene's germline CDR1 is SGHRS and CDR2 YFSETQ. The CDR3 length is 16 residues. The CDR3 bases are TGCGCCAGCAGGGTGGGGCCAGTGGGACTGAACACTGAAGCTTTCTTT. It codes for CASRVGPVGLNTEAFF.

This rearrangement joins TRBV2 to TRBJ2-1; 13 bases line up with TRBD2. The length of the CDR3 is 14 residues. From germline, CDR1 is SNHLY and CDR2 FYNNEI. Losses at the gene ends were 7 bases for V and 7 bases for J; bases not matched to a gene: 4. In DNA, the CDR3 is TGTGCCAGCACTGGGACTAGCGGGGTGAATGAGCAGTTCTTC. Protein product: CASTGTSGVNEQFF.

The rearrangement uses TRBV7-9 and TRBJ2-7; no firm D call. Between the trimmed V and J ends, which lost 5 bases and 3 bases, there was a span of 20 bases. This CDR3 comprises 16 residues. CDR1 and CDR2 (germline): SEHNR, FQNEAQ (reference sequence). CDR3 region: CASSPDKGLKVYEQYF. As DNA, the CDR3 is TGTGCCAGCAGCCCAGACAAGGGCCTTAAGGTCTACGAGCAGTACTTC.

The rearrangement links TRBV5-1 to TRBJ2-1; D might be TRBD1 (6 bases). The CDR3 is 16 residues long. The V gene lost 4 bases and the J gene lost 8 bases, with 22 bases spanning the gap. CDR1 is SGHRS, CDR2 YFSETQ, per germline. CDR3 nucleotide sequence: TGCGCCAGCAGCGTTCGCCCATTACAGGGTTCGGATGAGCAGTTCTTC. Translating it yields CASSVRPLQGSDEQFF.

This chain joins TRBV7-9 and TRBJ1-1; D is ambiguous. Looked up from germline, CDR1 is SEHNR and CDR2 is FQNEAQ (reference sequence). This CDR3 contains 12 residues. Trimming cost V 5 bases and J 6 bases, with 10 bases left between them. CDR3 DNA sequence: TGTGCCAGCAGCCCTAAGACTGCTGAAGCTTTCTTT. This translates into CASSPKTAEAFF.

V gene TRBV10-2 combines with J gene TRBJ2-7, with D maybe TRBD1 (5 bases). CDR3 size: 18 residues. CDR1 is WSHSY and CDR2 is SAAADI in the germline V gene. V lost 2 bases and J lost 3, with 23 bases in between. CDR3 sequence (DNA): TGCGCCAGCAGTGAGAGTCGGCAGGTTAAAGGGGATTTCTACGAGCAGTACTTC. Its translation: CASSESRQVKGDFYEQYF.

The chain joins TRBV11-3 to TRBJ2-7; D might be TRBD2 (5 bases). The germline V gene has CDR1 SGHNT and CDR2 YENEEA. This CDR3 is 15 amino acids long. The V end lost 1 base, the J end lost 2 bases, and 12 bases lay between the germline ends. CDR3 loop: CASSLVSAVAYEQYF. CDR3 nucleotide sequence: TGTGCCAGCAGCTTAGTTTCAGCGGTTGCCTACGAGCAGTACTTC.

CDR3 nucleotides: TGTGCCAGCAGCCAGGGGGACAGAGGAGGGTTCGAGCAGTACTTC. It translates to CASSQGDRGGFEQYF. J is TRBJ2-7 and V is TRBV4-2, with D maybe TRBD1 (7 bases). Between the trimmed V and J ends, which lost 3 bases and 6 bases, there was a span of 18 bases. This CDR3 is built from 15 residues. Germline assignment: CDR1 LGHNA and CDR2 YNFKEQ.

The chain has TRBV11-3 and TRBJ2-7, with 7 bases aligning to TRBD1. Germline CDR1 and CDR2: SGHNT and YENEEA. The CDR3 consists of 15 residues. Trimming cost V 5 bases and J 1 base; bases outside gene matches: 8. CDR3 in DNA: TGTGCCAGCAGCATCCTACAGGGGCCTTCCTACGAGCAGTACTTC. The encoded protein is CASSILQGPSYEQYF.

The chain carries TRBV30 and TRBJ2-3, with D possibly TRBD2 on 6 matching bases. V lost 0 bases, J lost 2 bases, and 12 bases lay in between. This CDR3 has 15 residues. From germline, CDR1 is GTSNPN and CDR2 SVGIG (reference sequence). The CDR3: CAWSVRGGITDTQYF. DNA of the CDR3: TGTGCCTGGAGTGTACGCGGAGGGATCACAGATACGCAGTATTTT.

The CDR3 reads CASSLPGPVLDTQYF. CDR3 bases: TGTGCCAGCAGCTTACCGGGTCCCGTTCTAGATACGCAGTATTTT. The V call is TRBV7-8, the J call TRBJ2-3; D is ambiguous. Looked up from germline, CDR1 is SGHVS and CDR2 is FQNEAQ. V shed 2 bases and J shed 5 bases, with 14 bases lying between them. CDR3 length equals 15 residues. The full variable domain, its missing parts supplied by reference TRBV7-8 and TRBJ2-3, is GAGVSQSPRYKVAKRGQDVALRCDPISGHVSLFWYQQALGQGPEFLTYFQNEAQLDKSGLPSDRFFAERPEGSVSTLKIQRTQQEDSAVYLCASSLPGPVLDTQYFGPGTRLTVL.

V gene TRBV5-8 combines with J gene TRBJ2-3; D gene unclear. From germline, CDR1 is SGHTS and CDR2 YDEGEE. The CDR3 is 14 residues long. Between the trimmed V and J ends, which lost 6 bases and 5 bases, there was a span of 16 bases. The CDR3 spells CASTSKRVKDTQYF. The CDR3 DNA sequence: TGTGCCAGCACCTCCAAAAGGGTTAAAGATACGCAGTATTTT.